This T cell receptor (beta chain) was sequenced in a study of blood T cell repertoires in COVID-19. This clone was seen once. The CDR3 has 15 amino acids. Trimming stripped 3 bases from V and 3 bases from J, with 14 bases between. Germline V gene lookup returns CDR1 MDHEN and CDR2 SYDVKM. Participant ages covered roughly 18 to 89 years across about 25 US areas. Clones were read by immunoSEQ multiplex PCR, and TCRdb kept only the in-frame ones, dropping some. Of 250,000 to 350,000 clones in the sample, 80% to 90% were seen once. Sample: PBMCs or T cells enriched from blood (not recorded which). The chain has TRBV28 and TRBJ1-2, with D uncertain. The source is a woman under 30 who had recovered from COVID-19. The CDR3 here is CASSFSPPQYYGYTF. Here the CDR3 DNA reads TGTGCCAGCAGTTTTTCCCCTCCCCAGTACTATGGCTACACCTTC.